A selection of T cell receptor beta chains follows, all from one sample in a study of Ad26.COV2.S vaccination and SARS-CoV-2 variants. Sequenced by immunoSEQ multiplex PCR; TCRdb stores in-frame clones only, minus some. The table shows over 400,000 clones, with less than 95% occurring only once. Sequenced here: peripheral blood, sampled in a trial of Ad26.COV2.S vaccine versus placebo. The receptors stem from a person aged 18 to 59 who received the Ad26.COV2.S COVID-19 vaccine or a placebo. CDR3s include the opening cysteine and the closing phenylalanine or tryptophan. Each record gives: CDR3 protein, V gene, J gene.

CDR3aa: CASSASLRDHTGELFF
v_gene: TRBV19
j_gene: TRBJ2-2

CDR3aa: CASSSGTGIAGGPNNEQFF
v_gene: TRBV27
j_gene: TRBJ2-1

CDR3aa: CASSQGLQGSDQPQHF
v_gene: TRBV3-1/TRBV3-2
j_gene: TRBJ1-5

CDR3aa: CASSVDGRAANEQFF
v_gene: TRBV9
j_gene: TRBJ2-1

CDR3aa: CASSGVYEQYF
v_gene: TRBV12-3/TRBV12-4
j_gene: TRBJ2-7

CDR3aa: CASSPASGRFYEQYF
v_gene: TRBV3-1/TRBV3-2
j_gene: TRBJ2-7

CDR3aa: CASVGSSYNEQFF
v_gene: TRBV7-9
j_gene: TRBJ2-1

CDR3aa: CASGINQPQHF
v_gene: TRBV12-5
j_gene: TRBJ1-5

CDR3aa: CASSRPRQYRTSYEQYF
v_gene: TRBV28
j_gene: TRBJ2-7

CDR3aa: CASSLMTDPHSYEQYF
v_gene: TRBV7-9
j_gene: TRBJ2-7